A single sample gave rise to the 8 T cell receptor beta chains below, sequenced in a study of cytomegalovirus exposure and HLA in healthy donors. Amplification used 60 Vbeta primers and 13 Jbeta primers. Generated by immunoSEQ multiplex PCR, the TCRdb table keeps only in-frame clones and is missing some. The table shows some 200,000 clones, with 82% occurring only once. Sequenced material: PBMCs. The origin of the receptors is a woman between 45 and 60 years old in good health and CMV-seropositive.

The V gene is TRBV5-4, the J gene TRBJ2-1; 7 nucleotides align to TRBD2. The ends lost 0 bases at V and 7 bases at J; junction bases unmatched: 4. Germline V CDR1 and CDR2: SGHNT, YYREEE (reference sequence). The CDR3 extends over 14 amino acids. The CDR3 nucleotides read TGTGCCAGCAGCTTGGATCTAGCGGCAAATGAGCAGTTCTTC. Translating it yields CASSLDLAANEQFF.

This chain joins TRBV19 and TRBJ2-1; unclear D gene. The germline V gene encodes CDR1 LNHDA and CDR2 SQIVND (reference sequence). The V end was cut by 10 bases, the J end by 6 bases, with 16 bases between. The CDR3 extends over 13 amino acids. As DNA, the CDR3 is TGTGCCACCTCACGTAGAGAAACCAATGAGCAGTTCTTC. It yields the protein CATSRRETNEQFF.

The count of this clone is one. This CDR3 is CASSLSGAHRADTQYF. In nucleotides, the CDR3 is TGTGCCAGCAGTTTATCTGGTGCGCACCGGGCAGATACGCAGTATTTT. The chain employs TRBV27 and TRBJ2-3; no reliable D call. There are 16 residues in the CDR3. CDR1 MNHEY and CDR2 SMNVEV come from the germline V gene (reference sequence). Trimming took 0 bases from V and 4 from J, leaving 14 bases between them.

This clone showed up just once. The chain has TRBV28 and TRBJ1-1, with 7 bases lining up with TRBD1. J gave up 7 bases and V 7 bases, and 6 bases lay outside the gene matches. CDR1 is MDHEN, CDR2 SYDVKM, per germline. The CDR3 has 12 residues. The CDR3 protein is CASNKPGGEAFF. CDR3 DNA sequence: TGTGCCAGCAACAAACCAGGGGGTGAAGCTTTCTTT.

In its sample, this clone was seen once. The chain carries TRBV18 and TRBJ1-1; D ambiguous. Trimming cost V 0 bases and J 2 bases, with 10 bases left between them. From germline, CDR1 is KGHSH and CDR2 LQKENI. CDR3 length equals 15 residues. The CDR3 DNA follows: TGTGCCAGCTCACCACCCGACGGGAGAAACACTGAAGCTTTCTTT. It yields the protein CASSPPDGRNTEAFF.

The chain is built from TRBV19 and TRBJ1-5; D is possibly TRBD1 (5 bases). This CDR3 is 15 amino acids long. V was shortened by 5 bases and J by 4 bases, with 15 bases between the two germline ends. Germline V lookup: CDR1 LNHDA, CDR2 SQIVND (reference sequence). The CDR3 loop is CASSSAGGGNQPQHF. In DNA form, the CDR3 reads TGTGCCAGTAGTTCAGCGGGCGGGGGGAATCAGCCCCAGCATTTT. Full variable domain (missing parts from reference TRBV19 and TRBJ1-5): DGGITQSPKYLFRKEGQNVTLSCEQNLNHDAMYWYRQDPGQGLRLIYYSQIVNDFQKGDIAEGYSVSREKKESFPLTVTSAQKNPTAFYLCASSSAGGGNQPQHFGDGTRLSIL.

The gene calls are TRBV5-1 and TRBJ2-3; TRBD2 might be the D (5 bases). V was cut by 5 bases and J by 0 bases, with 13 bases left in between. Germline CDR1 is SGHRS and CDR2 is YFSETQ. The CDR3 covers 15 residues. CDR3 loop: CASRATERSTDTQYF. CDR3 DNA: TGCGCCAGCAGGGCCACCGAGCGGAGCACAGATACGCAGTATTTT.

This CDR3 reads CASSNLYNEQFF. DNA of the CDR3: TGTGCCAGCAGCAATCTATACAATGAGCAGTTCTTC. The chain employs TRBV21-1 and TRBJ2-1; the table's D call, TRBD2, has no DNA check behind it. TRBV21-1 is tagged as a pseudogene. The CDR3 is made up of 12 amino acids.